One sample yielded the 20 T cell receptor beta chains listed below, sequenced in a study of blood T cell repertoires in COVID-19. TCRdb keeps only in-frame clones here, not all; method: immunoSEQ multiplex PCR. Counted here are 190,000 or so clones, over 75% occurring once; the ten biggest clones make up 2% to 3%. The sample consisted of peripheral blood. These receptors all come from a man aged 35 to 55 with active or convalescent COVID-19.

The chain joins TRBV2 to TRBJ1-1, with 9 bases lining up with TRBD1. Germline V gives CDR1 SNHLY, CDR2 FYNNEI. J gave up 2 bases and V 9 bases, and 4 bases lay outside the gene matches. The CDR3 has 13 residues. This CDR3 reads CASTGQGNTEAFF. CDR3 coding DNA: TGTGCCAGTACGGGACAGGGAAACACTGAAGCTTTCTTT.

This chain joins TRBV19 and TRBJ1-1; D call uncertain. V lost 1 base and J 1 base, leaving 10 bases between the germline ends. Germline loops: CDR1 LNHDA, CDR2 SQIVND (reference sequence). CDR3 length equals 15 residues. CDR3 residues: CASSIAGRKNTEAFF. The CDR3 DNA reads as TGTGCCAGTAGTATAGCAGGCAGGAAGAACACTGAAGCTTTCTTT.

CDR3 residues: CASSPVIPRQGTEAFF. CDR3 DNA: TGTGCCAGCTCACCCGTAATCCCAAGACAGGGGACTGAAGCTTTCTTT. The chain uses TRBV18 and TRBJ1-1; 8 nucleotides line up with TRBD1. V shed 3 bases, J shed 5 bases, and the junction held 11 bases outside the gene matches. Germline V gives CDR1 KGHSH, CDR2 LQKENI. The CDR3 extends over 16 amino acids.

The V and J genes are TRBV5-1 and TRBJ1-3; 11 bases fit TRBD1. V was clipped by 2 bases and J by 2 bases; unmatched bases: 3. The CDR3 contains 16 residues. CDR1 is SGHRS and CDR2 is YFSETQ in the germline V gene. The chain's CDR3 is CASSLGQGAAGNTIYF. The CDR3 coding sequence is TGCGCCAGCAGCTTAGGACAGGGGGCGGCTGGAAACACCATATATTTT.

The chain joins TRBV30 to TRBJ1-5, with no clear D. Germline loops: CDR1 GTSNPN, CDR2 SVGIG (reference sequence). V was shortened by 2 bases and J by 3 bases, with 8 bases between the two germline ends. CDR3 length equals 13 residues. The CDR3 DNA sequence: TGTGCCTGGAGTCGGCGGATCAATCAGCCCCAGCATTTT. Protein: CAWSRRINQPQHF.

This clone was found once. The CDR3 DNA reads TGTGCCAGCAGCGTAGAAGGGGTGGGCAGCTCACCCCTCCACTTT. Translated, it gives CASSVEGVGSSPLHF. The rearrangement uses TRBV9 and TRBJ1-6, with D maybe TRBD1 (5 bases). CDR3 size: 15 residues. V was trimmed by 0 bases and J by 10 bases, leaving 14 bases between them. CDR1 is SGDLS and CDR2 is YYNGEE in the germline V gene.

The V and J genes are TRBV5-1 and TRBJ1-1, with D possibly being TRBD1 (6 bases). The CDR3 loop spans 14 amino acids. CDR1 and CDR2 from the germline V gene are SGHRS and YFSETQ. V lost 4 bases and J 6 bases, leaving 16 bases between the germline ends. The CDR3 nucleotides are TGCGCCAGCAGCATACAGGGATCCGATCCTGAAGCTTTCTTT. This encodes CASSIQGSDPEAFF.

The table lists this clone with many counts. The V gene is TRBV7-9, the J gene TRBJ2-7, with 10 bases identical to TRBD2. V trimming: 5 bases; J trimming: 0 bases; junction bases outside the gene matches: 4. Germline V gene data show CDR1 as SEHNR and CDR2 as FQNEAQ (reference sequence). This CDR3 region has 15 residues. In DNA, the CDR3 is TGTGCCAGCAGCCTACTAGCGGGGAGCTCCTACGAGCAGTACTTC. It specifies CASSLLAGSSYEQYF.

The chain combines TRBV3-1 (or the pseudogene TRBV3-2) with TRBJ1-2; TRBD1 might be the D (6 bases). The V end lost 4 bases, the J end lost 5 bases, and 14 bases lay between the germline ends. This CDR3 contains 14 residues. Germline V CDR1 and CDR2: LGHDT, YNNKEL (reference sequence). CDR3 amino acids: CASSPRGGWYGYTF. The CDR3 DNA is TGTGCCAGCAGCCCCCGGGGGGGCTGGTATGGCTACACCTTC.

The V and J genes are TRBV6-2 or TRBV6-3 and TRBJ1-2; 7 bases map to TRBD1. Trimming removed 5 bases from V and 5 bases from J; junction bases left unmatched: 5. The CDR3 is made up of 13 amino acids. Germline values: CDR1 MNHEY, CDR2 SVGEGT. This CDR3 reads CASSLDRVYGYTF. CDR3 in DNA: TGTGCCAGCAGTCTCGACAGGGTGTATGGCTACACCTTC.

The rearrangement links TRBV6-5 to TRBJ2-7; 7 bases fit TRBD1. The CDR3 consists of 12 residues. V was pared by 4 bases and J by 5 bases, with 2 bases of the junction left unmatched. Looked up from germline, CDR1 is MNHEY and CDR2 is SVGAGI. CDR3 coding DNA: TGTGCCAGCAGTTGGACAGGTCACGAGCAGTACTTC. It encodes CASSWTGHEQYF.

The genes are TRBV30 and TRBJ1-6; D call uncertain. The V end lost 0 bases, the J end lost 0 bases, and 6 bases lay between the germline ends. CDR1 GTSNPN and CDR2 SVGIG come from the germline V gene (reference sequence). The CDR3 spans 15 residues. CDR3 coding DNA: TGTGCCTGGAGTGTTCACAGCTCCTATAATTCACCCCTCCACTTT. As protein: CAWSVHSSYNSPLHF.

V is TRBV27 and J is TRBJ1-2, with D perhaps TRBD1 (6 bases). The V end was cut by 6 bases, the J end by 7 bases, with 27 bases between. The CDR3 has 17 amino acids. CDR1 is MNHEY, CDR2 SMNVEV, per germline (reference sequence). The CDR3 sequence is CASSPRGDTRSRGGYTF. The DNA for the CDR3 is TGTGCCAGCAGCCCGCGGGGGGACACCCGAAGTAGGGGTGGCTACACCTTC.

The chain is built from TRBV12-5 and TRBJ2-3, with TRBD1 matching over 7 bases. Unmatched junction bases numbered 5, after V lost 6 bases and J lost 2 bases. CDR3 size: 14 residues. The germline gives CDR1 LGHNT, CDR2 FRNRAP. CDR3 nucleotide sequence: TGTGCTAGTGGGTCGGGACAGACCACAGATACGCAGTATTTT. Translation gives CASGSGQTTDTQYF.

The chain couples TRBV19 to TRBJ2-1, with D perhaps matching TRBD2 (6 bases). The CDR3 covers 16 residues. The germline V and J ends were trimmed by 6 bases and 5 bases, with 20 bases remaining between them. CDR1 LNHDA and CDR2 SQIVND come from the germline V gene (reference sequence). DNA for the CDR3: TGTGCCAGTAGGCAAGGGACTTTTAACGTCCACAATGAGCAGTTCTTC. Its protein product is CASRQGTFNVHNEQFF.

The chain has TRBV3-1 (or the pseudogene TRBV3-2) and TRBJ2-5, with a weak D call TRBD2 (6 bases). The CDR3 runs to 15 residues. Germline lookup yields CDR1 LGHDT and CDR2 YNNKEL (reference sequence). V was shortened by 0 bases and J by 1 base, with 9 bases between the two germline ends. For the CDR3, the DNA is TGTGCCAGCAGCCAAGATGGGACTTTCCAAGAGACCCAGTACTTC. This sequence encodes CASSQDGTFQETQYF.

This chain uses TRBV10-2 with TRBJ2-7; no reliable D call. V was clipped by 2 bases and J by 3 bases, with 8 bases between them. This CDR3 region has 13 residues. Per the germline V gene, CDR1 is WSHSY and CDR2 is SAAADI. CDR3 sequence reads: CASSEGLVYEQYF. CDR3 bases: TGCGCCAGCAGTGAGGGCCTGGTCTACGAGCAGTACTTC.

This clone was seen once. The chain employs TRBV19 and TRBJ1-1; D is uncertain. Germline V gives CDR1 LNHDA, CDR2 SQIVND (reference sequence). The V gene lost 0 bases and the J gene lost 1 base, with 15 bases spanning the gap. There are 17 residues in the CDR3. The CDR3 spells CASSIDSSGTGNTEAFF. As DNA, the CDR3 is TGTGCCAGTAGTATAGATAGCTCGGGAACGGGGAACACTGAAGCTTTCTTT.

V gene TRBV28 combines with J gene TRBJ2-7; a weak D match, TRBD1 (6 bases). CDR3 length: 14 residues. The V end was cut by 6 bases, the J end by 2 bases, with 14 bases between. Germline V lookup: CDR1 MDHEN, CDR2 SYDVKM. For the CDR3, the DNA is TGTGCCAGCAGCATACAGGGATCGACCTACGAGCAGTACTTC. Its protein is CASSIQGSTYEQYF.

The chain uses TRBV27 and TRBJ1-2; 10 bases align to TRBD1. Germline lookup yields CDR1 MNHEY and CDR2 SMNVEV (reference sequence). The ends lost 11 bases at V and 4 bases at J; junction bases unmatched: 4. The CDR3 runs 12 residues. The CDR3 region is CAAGTGAYGYTF. In DNA, the CDR3 is TGTGCCGCGGGGACAGGGGCCTATGGCTACACCTTC.